This T cell receptor (beta chain) was sequenced in a study of control samples from healthy donors and cancer patients. Sequencing was performed with immunoSEQ multiplex PCR; in TCRdb, only in-frame clones are kept and a portion is missing. Of 70,000 to 80,000 clones in the sample, roughly 90% are singletons; the top ten hold 1.9%. This sequence originates from a woman aged 55-69 years with head and neck cancer. The source material was PBMCs.

Here the CDR3 reads CASSDPSQGLAGYNEQFF. Written as DNA, the CDR3 is TGTGCCAGCAGCGACCCCTCCCAAGGATTAGCGGGTTACAATGAGCAGTTCTTC. The chain carries TRBV3-1 (or the pseudogene TRBV3-2) and TRBJ2-1; TRBD2 matches 7 bases. V was pared by 5 bases and J by 4 bases, with 17 bases of the junction left unmatched. The V gene's germline CDR1 is LGHDT and CDR2 YNNKEL (reference sequence). CDR3 length: 18 amino acids.